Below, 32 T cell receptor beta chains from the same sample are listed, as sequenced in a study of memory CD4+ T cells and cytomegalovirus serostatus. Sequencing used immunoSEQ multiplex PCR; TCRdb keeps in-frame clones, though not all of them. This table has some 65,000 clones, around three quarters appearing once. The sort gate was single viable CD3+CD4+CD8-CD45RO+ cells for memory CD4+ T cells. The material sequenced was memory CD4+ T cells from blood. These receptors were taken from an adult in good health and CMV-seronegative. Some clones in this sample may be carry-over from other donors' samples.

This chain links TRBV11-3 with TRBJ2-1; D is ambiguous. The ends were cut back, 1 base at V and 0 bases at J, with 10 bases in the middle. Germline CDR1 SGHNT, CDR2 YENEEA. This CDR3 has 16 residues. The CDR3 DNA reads TGTGCCAGCAGCTTAGGATTTGCGCCCTCCTACAATGAGCAGTTCTTC. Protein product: CASSLGFAPSYNEQFF.

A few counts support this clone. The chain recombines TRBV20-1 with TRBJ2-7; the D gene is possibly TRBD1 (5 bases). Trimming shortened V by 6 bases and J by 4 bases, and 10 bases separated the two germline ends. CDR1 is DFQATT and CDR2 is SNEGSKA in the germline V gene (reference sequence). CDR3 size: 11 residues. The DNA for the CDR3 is TGCAGTGCCTCGACAGCTTACGAGCAGTACTTC. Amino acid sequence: CSASTAYEQYF.

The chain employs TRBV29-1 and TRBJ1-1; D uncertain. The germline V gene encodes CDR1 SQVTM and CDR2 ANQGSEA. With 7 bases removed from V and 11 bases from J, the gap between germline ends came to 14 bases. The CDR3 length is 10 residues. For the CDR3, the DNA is TGCAGCGCCATCTCAGATCGGGCTTTCTTT. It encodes CSAISDRAFF.

The CDR3 is CASSPPQGMNTEAFF. The CDR3 DNA sequence: TGTGCCAGCAGCCCCCCACAGGGTATGAACACTGAAGCTTTCTTT. This chain uses TRBV5-6 with TRBJ1-1, with TRBD1 as a possible D gene (6 bases). The V end was cut by 4 bases, the J end by 0 bases, with 13 bases between. The germline CDR1 and CDR2 sequences are SGHDT and YYEEEE. CDR3 length equals 15 residues.

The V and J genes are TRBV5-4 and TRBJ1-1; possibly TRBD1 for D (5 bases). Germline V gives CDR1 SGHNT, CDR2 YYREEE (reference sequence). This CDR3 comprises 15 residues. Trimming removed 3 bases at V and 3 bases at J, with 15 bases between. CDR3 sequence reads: CASSYKGLGDTEAFF. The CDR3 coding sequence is TGTGCCAGCAGCTATAAGGGTTTAGGGGACACTGAAGCTTTCTTT. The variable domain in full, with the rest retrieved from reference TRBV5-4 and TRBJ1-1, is ETGVTQSPTHLIKTRGQQVTLRCSSQSGHNTVSWYQQALGQGPQFIFQYYREEENGRGNFPPRFSGLQFPNYSSELNVNALELDDSALYLCASSYKGLGDTEAFFGQGTRLTVV.

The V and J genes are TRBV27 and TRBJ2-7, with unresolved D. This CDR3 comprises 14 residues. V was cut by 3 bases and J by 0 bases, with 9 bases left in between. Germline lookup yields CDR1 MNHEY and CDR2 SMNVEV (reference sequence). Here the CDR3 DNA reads TGTGCCAGCAGTTTGGGTGTAGGCTCCTACGAGCAGTACTTC. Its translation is CASSLGVGSYEQYF.

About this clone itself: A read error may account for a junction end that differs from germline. CDR3 DNA sequence: TGTGCCAGTAGTATAGAGGAGGGCAGGGGTCAGAGACACTTC. It specifies CASSIEEGRGQRHF. This rearrangement joins TRBV19 to TRBJ2-5; D may be TRBD1 or TRBD2 (6 bases each). CDR3 length: 14 residues. CDR1 LNHDA and CDR2 SQIVND come from the germline V gene (reference sequence).

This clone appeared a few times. CDR3 in amino acids: CASSSGQATEAFF. DNA for the CDR3: TGTGCCAGCAGTAGCGGACAGGCCACTGAAGCTTTCTTT. This sequence joins TRBV27 and TRBJ1-1; the match to TRBD1 covers 7 bases. CDR1 is MNHEY, CDR2 SMNVEV, per germline (reference sequence). V was clipped by 5 bases and J by 4 bases; unmatched bases: 4. The CDR3 runs 13 residues.

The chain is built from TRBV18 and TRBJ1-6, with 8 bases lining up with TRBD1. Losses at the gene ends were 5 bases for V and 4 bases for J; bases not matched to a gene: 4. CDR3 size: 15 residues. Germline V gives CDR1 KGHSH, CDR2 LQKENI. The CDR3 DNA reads TGTGCCAGCTCAGCCGGGACAGGATATAATTCACCCCTCCACTTT. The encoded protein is CASSAGTGYNSPLHF.

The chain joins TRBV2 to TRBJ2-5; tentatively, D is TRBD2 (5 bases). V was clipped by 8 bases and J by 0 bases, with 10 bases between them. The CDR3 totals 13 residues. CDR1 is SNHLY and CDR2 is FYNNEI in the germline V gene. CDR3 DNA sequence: TGTGCCAGCGGACTCCTTAACCAAGAGACCCAGTACTTC. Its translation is CASGLLNQETQYF.

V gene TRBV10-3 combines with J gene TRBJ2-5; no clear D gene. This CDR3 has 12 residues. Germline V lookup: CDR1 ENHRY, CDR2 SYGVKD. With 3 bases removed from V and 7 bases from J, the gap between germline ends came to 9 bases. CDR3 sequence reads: CAISDPLGTQYF. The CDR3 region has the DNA TGTGCCATCAGTGACCCACTGGGGACCCAGTACTTC.

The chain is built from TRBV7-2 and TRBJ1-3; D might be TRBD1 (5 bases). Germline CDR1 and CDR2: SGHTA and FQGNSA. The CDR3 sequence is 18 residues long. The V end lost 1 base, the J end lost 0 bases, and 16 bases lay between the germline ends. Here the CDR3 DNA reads TGTGCCAGCAGCTTAGATGCAGGGTTGGTTCACTCTGGAAACACCATATATTTT. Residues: CASSLDAGLVHSGNTIYF.

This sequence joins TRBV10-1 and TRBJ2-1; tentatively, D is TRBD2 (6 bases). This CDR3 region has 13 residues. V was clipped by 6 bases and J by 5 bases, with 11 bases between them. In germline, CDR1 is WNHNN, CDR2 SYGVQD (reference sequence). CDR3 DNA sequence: TGCGCCAGCAGGCGGGACTCGGACAATGAGCAGTTCTTC. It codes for CASRRDSDNEQFF.

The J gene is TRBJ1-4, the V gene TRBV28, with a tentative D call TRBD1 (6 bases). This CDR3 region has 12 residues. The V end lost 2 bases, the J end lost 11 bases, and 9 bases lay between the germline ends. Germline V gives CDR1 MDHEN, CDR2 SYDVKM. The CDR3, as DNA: TGTGCCAGCAGTTTACCAGGGGTCAAACTGTTTTTT. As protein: CASSLPGVKLFF.

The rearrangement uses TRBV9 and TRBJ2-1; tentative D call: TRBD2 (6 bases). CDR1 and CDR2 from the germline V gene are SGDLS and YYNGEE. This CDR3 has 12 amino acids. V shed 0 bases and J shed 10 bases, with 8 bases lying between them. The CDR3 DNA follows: TGTGCCAGCAGCGTAGTTCGGGGGGAGCAGTTCTTC. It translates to CASSVVRGEQFF.

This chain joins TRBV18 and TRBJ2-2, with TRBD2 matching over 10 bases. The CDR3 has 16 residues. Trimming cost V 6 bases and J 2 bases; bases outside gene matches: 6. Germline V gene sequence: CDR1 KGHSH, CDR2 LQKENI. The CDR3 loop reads CASSLTSGYNTGELFF. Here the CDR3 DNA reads TGTGCCAGCTCTCTGACTAGCGGGTACAACACCGGGGAGCTGTTTTTT.

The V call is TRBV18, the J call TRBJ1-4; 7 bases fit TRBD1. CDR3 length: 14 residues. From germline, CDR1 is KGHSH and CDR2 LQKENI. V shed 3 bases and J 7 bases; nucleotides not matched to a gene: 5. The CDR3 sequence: CASSPTGMGEKLFF. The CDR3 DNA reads TGTGCCAGCTCACCGACAGGGATGGGTGAAAAACTGTTTTTT. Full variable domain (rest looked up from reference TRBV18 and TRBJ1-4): NAGVMQNPRHLVRRRGQEARLRCSPMKGHSHVYWYRQLPEEGLKFMVYLQKENIIDESGMPKERFSAEFPKEGPSILRIQQVVRGDSAAYFCASSPTGMGEKLFFGSGTQLSVL.

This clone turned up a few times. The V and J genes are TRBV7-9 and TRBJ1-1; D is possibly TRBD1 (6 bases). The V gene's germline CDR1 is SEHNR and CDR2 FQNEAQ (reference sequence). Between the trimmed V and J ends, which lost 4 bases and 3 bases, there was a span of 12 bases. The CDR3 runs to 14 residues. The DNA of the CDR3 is TGTGCCAGCAGCTCGACAGGATTACACACTGAAGCTTTCTTT. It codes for CASSSTGLHTEAFF.

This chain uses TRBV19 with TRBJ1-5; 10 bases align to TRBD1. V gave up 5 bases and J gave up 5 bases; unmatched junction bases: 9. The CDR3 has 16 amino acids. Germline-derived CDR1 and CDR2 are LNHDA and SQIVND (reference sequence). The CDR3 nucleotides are TGTGCCAGTAGTTCCGGGACAGGGGCGTCCCATCAGCCCCAGCATTTT. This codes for CASSSGTGASHQPQHF. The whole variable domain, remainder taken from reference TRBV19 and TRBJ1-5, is DGGITQSPKYLFRKEGQNVTLSCEQNLNHDAMYWYRQDPGQGLRLIYYSQIVNDFQKGDIAEGYSVSREKKESFPLTVTSAQKNPTAFYLCASSSGTGASHQPQHFGDGTRLSIL.

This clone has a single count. The CDR3 coding sequence is TGTGCCAGCAGCCCCAACTGGGGGGCCGAGCAGTACTTC. Residues: CASSPNWGAEQYF. V and J are TRBV7-2 and TRBJ2-7; possibly TRBD1 or TRBD2 for D (6 bases each). The CDR3 has 13 amino acids. V gave up 5 bases and J gave up 6 bases, with 14 bases separating them. Germline CDR1 SGHTA, CDR2 FQGNSA. The full variable domain, in which reference TRBV7-2 and TRBJ2-7 provide the parts outside the CDR3, is GAGVSQSPSNKVTEKGKDVELRCDPISGHTALYWYRQSLGQGLEFLIYFQGNSAPDKSGLPSDRFSAERTGGSVSTLTIQRTQQEDSAVYLCASSPNWGAEQYFGPGTRLTVT.

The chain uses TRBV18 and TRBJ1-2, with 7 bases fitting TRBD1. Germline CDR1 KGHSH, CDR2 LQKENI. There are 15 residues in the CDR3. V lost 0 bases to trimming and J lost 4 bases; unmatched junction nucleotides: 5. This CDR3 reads CASSPPTSGGYGYTF. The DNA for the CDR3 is TGTGCCAGCTCACCACCTACTTCAGGGGGCTATGGCTACACCTTC.

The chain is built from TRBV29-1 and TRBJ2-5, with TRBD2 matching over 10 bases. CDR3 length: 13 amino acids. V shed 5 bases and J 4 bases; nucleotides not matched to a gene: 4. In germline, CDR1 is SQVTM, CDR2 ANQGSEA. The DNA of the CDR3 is TGCAGCGTTCCTGTAGCGGGAGGAGAGACCCAGTACTTC. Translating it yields CSVPVAGGETQYF.

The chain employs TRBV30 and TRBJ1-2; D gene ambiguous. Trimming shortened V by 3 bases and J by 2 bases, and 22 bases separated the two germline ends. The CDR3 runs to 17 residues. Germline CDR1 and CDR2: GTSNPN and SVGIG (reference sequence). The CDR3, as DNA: TGTGCCTGGAGCGAGGTAAATCCGGGCCGAGGAAACTATGGCTACACCTTC. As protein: CAWSEVNPGRGNYGYTF.

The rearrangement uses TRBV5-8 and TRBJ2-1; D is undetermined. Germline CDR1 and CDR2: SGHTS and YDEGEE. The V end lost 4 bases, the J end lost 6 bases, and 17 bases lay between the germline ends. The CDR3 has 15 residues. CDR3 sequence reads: CASSALWGSLNEQFF. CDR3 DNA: TGTGCCAGCAGCGCGCTCTGGGGATCCCTCAATGAGCAGTTCTTC.

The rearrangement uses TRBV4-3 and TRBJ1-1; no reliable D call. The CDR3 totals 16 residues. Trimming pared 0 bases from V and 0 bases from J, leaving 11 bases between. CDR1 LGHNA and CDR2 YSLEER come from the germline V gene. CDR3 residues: CASSQDRPFMNTEAFF. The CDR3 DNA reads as TGCGCCAGCAGCCAAGATCGTCCTTTCATGAACACTGAAGCTTTCTTT.

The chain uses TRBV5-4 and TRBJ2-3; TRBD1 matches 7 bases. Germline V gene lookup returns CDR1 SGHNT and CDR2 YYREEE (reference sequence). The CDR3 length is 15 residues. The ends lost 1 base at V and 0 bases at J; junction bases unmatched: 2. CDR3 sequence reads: CASSLQQGSTDTQYF. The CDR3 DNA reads TGTGCCAGCAGCTTGCAACAGGGGAGCACAGATACGCAGTATTTT. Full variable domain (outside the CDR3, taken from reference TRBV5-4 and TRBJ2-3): ETGVTQSPTHLIKTRGQQVTLRCSSQSGHNTVSWYQQALGQGPQFIFQYYREEENGRGNFPPRFSGLQFPNYSSELNVNALELDDSALYLCASSLQQGSTDTQYFGPGTRLTVL.

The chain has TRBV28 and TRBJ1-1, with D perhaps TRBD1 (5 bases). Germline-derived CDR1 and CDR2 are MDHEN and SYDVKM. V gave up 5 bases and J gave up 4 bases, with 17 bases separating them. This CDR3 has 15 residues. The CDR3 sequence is CASSPNTGVGTEAFF. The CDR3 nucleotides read TGTGCCAGCAGTCCAAACACAGGAGTGGGCACTGAAGCTTTCTTT.

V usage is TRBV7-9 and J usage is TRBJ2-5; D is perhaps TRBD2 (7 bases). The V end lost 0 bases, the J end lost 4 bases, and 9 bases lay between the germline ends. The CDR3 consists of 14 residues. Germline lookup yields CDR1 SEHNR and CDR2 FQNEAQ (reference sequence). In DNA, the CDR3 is TGTGCCAGCAGCTTAGCGGGGGGGCCAGAGACCCAGTACTTC. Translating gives CASSLAGGPETQYF.

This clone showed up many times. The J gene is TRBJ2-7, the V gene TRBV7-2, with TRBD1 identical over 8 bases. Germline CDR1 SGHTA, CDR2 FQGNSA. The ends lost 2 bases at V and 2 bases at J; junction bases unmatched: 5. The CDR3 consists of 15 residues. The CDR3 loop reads CASSLRQGPTYEQYF. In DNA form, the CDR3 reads TGTGCCAGCAGCTTAAGACAGGGGCCAACCTACGAGCAGTACTTC.

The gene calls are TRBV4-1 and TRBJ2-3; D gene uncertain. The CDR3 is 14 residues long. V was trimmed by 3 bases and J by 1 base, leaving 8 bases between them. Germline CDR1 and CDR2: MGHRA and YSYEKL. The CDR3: CASSHNWGTDTQYF. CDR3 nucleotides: TGCGCCAGCAGCCATAACTGGGGCACAGATACGCAGTATTTT.

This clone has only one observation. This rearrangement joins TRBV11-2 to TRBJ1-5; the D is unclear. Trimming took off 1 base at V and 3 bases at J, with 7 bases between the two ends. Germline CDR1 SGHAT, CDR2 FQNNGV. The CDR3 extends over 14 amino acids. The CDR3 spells CASSLVAVNQPQHF. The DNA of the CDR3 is TGTGCCAGCAGCTTAGTGGCAGTCAATCAGCCCCAGCATTTT.

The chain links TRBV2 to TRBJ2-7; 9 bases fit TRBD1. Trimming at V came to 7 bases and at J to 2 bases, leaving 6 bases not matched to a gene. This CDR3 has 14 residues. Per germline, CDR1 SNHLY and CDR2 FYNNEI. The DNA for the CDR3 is TGTGCCAGCAAGGACAGGGGTGGTCCCTACGAGCAGTACTTC. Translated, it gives CASKDRGGPYEQYF.